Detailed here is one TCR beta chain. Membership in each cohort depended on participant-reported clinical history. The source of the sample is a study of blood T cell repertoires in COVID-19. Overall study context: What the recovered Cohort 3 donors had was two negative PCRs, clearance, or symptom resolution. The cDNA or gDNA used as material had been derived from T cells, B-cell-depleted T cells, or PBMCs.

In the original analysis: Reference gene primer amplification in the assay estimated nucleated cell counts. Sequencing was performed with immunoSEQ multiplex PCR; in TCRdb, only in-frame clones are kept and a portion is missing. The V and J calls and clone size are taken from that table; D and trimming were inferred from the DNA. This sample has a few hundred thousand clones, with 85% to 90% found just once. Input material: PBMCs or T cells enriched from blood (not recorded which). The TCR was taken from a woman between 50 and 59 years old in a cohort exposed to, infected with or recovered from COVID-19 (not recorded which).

This chain's CDR3 is CASIGGDNEKLFF. The CDR3, as DNA: TGTGCCAGCATCGGGGGGGATAATGAAAAACTGTTTTTT. The chain links TRBV2 to TRBJ1-4, with a tentative D call TRBD1 (5 bases). V lost 7 bases and J 4 bases, leaving 10 bases between the germline ends. The CDR3 is 13 residues long. Germline CDR1 reads SNHLY; CDR2 reads FYNNEI. Complete variable domain (other parts from reference TRBV2 and TRBJ1-4): EPEVTQTPSHQVTQMGQEVILRCVPISNHLYFYWYRQILGQKVEFLVSFYNNEISEKSEIFDDQFSVERPDGSNFTLKIRSTKLEDSAMYFCASIGGDNEKLFFGSGTQLSVL.